This is a list of T cell receptor beta chains from one sample in a study of tumor and adjacent non-tumor tissue in lung cancer. TCRdb re-analysed the multiplex PCR reads in MiXCR, keeping a single row per CDR3 protein. The sample lists about 76,000 distinct CDR3 sequences; around 80% were seen once. Sequencing was performed on distant non-tumor lung tissue. The receptor source for this set is a man aged 55 to 70 with non-small cell lung cancer. Both conserved end residues are part of each CDR3. Fields, in order: J gene, V gene, CDR3 protein.

J gene: TRBJ2-6; V gene: TRBV6-5; CDR3 protein: CASSIGTGGSGADVLNF
J gene: TRBJ2-2; V gene: TRBV11-2; CDR3 protein: CVSSLTSGGTNTGELFF
J gene: TRBJ2-1; V gene: TRBV5-6; CDR3 protein: CANSQDGGEVCNEQFF
J gene: TRBJ1-1; V gene: TRBV29-1; CDR3 protein: CSVLIQGNSEAFF
J gene: TRBJ2-1; V gene: TRBV24-1; CDR3 protein: CATSDFNRGRNEQFF
J gene: TRBJ2-5; V gene: TRBV11-3; CDR3 protein: CVNSLRGRTGQETQYF
J gene: TRBJ2-5; V gene: TRBV5-1; CDR3 protein: CASSLTLLGGGQETQYF
J gene: TRBJ2-5; V gene: TRBV6-5; CDR3 protein: CASSDIGAAGARYF
J gene: TRBJ2-1; V gene: TRBV11-3; CDR3 protein: CANSPARRSSYNEQFF
J gene: TRBJ2-5; V gene: TRBV20-1; CDR3 protein: CSARNGGVIETQYF
J gene: TRBJ2-5; V gene: TRBV11-3; CDR3 protein: CASSLWSSRGSQETQYF
J gene: TRBJ2-5; V gene: TRBV11-2; CDR3 protein: CARSSGEVQETQYF
J gene: TRBJ1-4; V gene: TRBV11-3; CDR3 protein: CASSLDLIRVEEKLFF
J gene: TRBJ2-1; V gene: TRBV20-1; CDR3 protein: CSAIELARSRMEQFF
J gene: TRBJ2-5; V gene: TRBV11-2; CDR3 protein: CASSSTREGTQYF
J gene: TRBJ2-5; V gene: TRBV18; CDR3 protein: CASSLRVGETQYF
J gene: TRBJ2-3; V gene: TRBV11-2; CDR3 protein: CASSKIGCGSGDTQYF
J gene: TRBJ1-1; V gene: TRBV12-3/TRBV12-4; CDR3 protein: CASSKGGNTETFF
J gene: TRBJ1-4; V gene: TRBV20-1; CDR3 protein: CSANMTTGGERLFF
J gene: TRBJ2-5; V gene: TRBV11-3; CDR3 protein: CASMLTGVWETQYF
J gene: TRBJ1-6; V gene: TRBV28; CDR3 protein: CASSLAPVTTPLHF
J gene: TRBJ2-5; V gene: TRBV11-2; CDR3 protein: CASSLRCQETQYF
J gene: TRBJ1-1; V gene: TRBV11-2; CDR3 protein: CAISLLSRGDIEAFF
J gene: TRBJ1-1; V gene: TRBV5-6; CDR3 protein: CASSLAYRDRGPWLNAEAFF
J gene: TRBJ2-1; V gene: TRBV4-3; CDR3 protein: CASNQGLAGGGPYSEQFF
J gene: TRBJ2-2; V gene: TRBV20-1; CDR3 protein: CSAGRWGSTGELFF